This TCR beta chain was recorded in a study of blood T cell repertoires in COVID-19. At the level of the study: The United States, Italy and Spain were the sources of the acute and convalescent COVID-19 samples. Sources were T cells, B-cell-depleted T cells, or PBMCs; the material itself was cDNA or gDNA.

This clone has only one observation. The CDR3 totals 14 residues. Germline V CDR1 and CDR2: MGHRA, YSYEKL. V shed 1 base and J shed 5 bases, with 11 bases lying between them. Original methodology: Reference gene primer amplification yielded estimated nucleated cell counts. Here immunoSEQ multiplex PCR was the method, and the copy in TCRdb shows in-frame clones only, minus some. That table supplies the V and J calls and clone size; D and trimming were determined from the DNA. This sample has about 210,000 clones, with around 80% found just once. The specimen sequenced was peripheral blood. The source is an older woman with acute or convalescent COVID-19. This rearrangement joins TRBV4-1 to TRBJ2-5, with D perhaps TRBD2 (6 bases). Here the CDR3 DNA reads TGCGCCAGCAGCCAAGGCCTGCGGGGTGAGACCCAGTACTTC. This translates into CASSQGLRGETQYF.